This TCR beta chain was identified in a study of T cell responses to AZD1222 COVID-19 vaccine. Study-wide findings and caveats: Nearly half of unique spike-specific TCRs reportedly avoided B.1.351 and B.1.1.7 mutated regions.

Germline loops: CDR1 MGHRA, CDR2 YSYEKL. V was clipped by 4 bases and J by 6 bases, with 11 bases between them. The CDR3 consists of 13 residues. Assay used: immunoSEQ multiplex PCR; TCRdb lists only in-frame clones, some missing. The sample contains some 150,000 clones, approximately 85% of which appear only once. In regard to this clone: What it recognizes is unknown.

Sample: peripheral blood, taken 28 days after the second dose of the MenACWY control vaccine. This rearrangement joins TRBV4-1 to TRBJ2-3; no definite D call. The receptor was isolated from an adult who received the MenACWY meningococcal vaccine as a control. CDR3 amino acids: CASSRALSDTQYF. CDR3 nucleotide sequence: TGCGCCAGCAGCCGGGCCTTATCTGATACGCAGTATTTT.